This TCR beta chain was sequenced during a study of blood T cell repertoires in COVID-19. At the level of the study: T cells, B-cell-depleted T cells, or PBMCs supplied cDNA or gDNA.

Seattle's cohort entered during active infection and was followed longitudinally. CDR1 is SGHTA and CDR2 is FQGTGA in the germline V gene. V was cut by 5 bases and J by 1 base, with 10 bases left in between. This CDR3 has 14 amino acids. Generated by immunoSEQ multiplex PCR, the TCRdb table keeps only in-frame clones and is missing some. The table lists roughly 180,000 clones, 70% to 90% of them singletons. This clone was recorded only once. This receptor was identified in a woman aged 50 to 65 with COVID-19, enrolled during active disease. The V gene is TRBV7-3, the J gene TRBJ2-3; tentative D call: TRBD1 (6 bases). Sequenced sample: peripheral blood. As DNA, the CDR3 is TGTGCCAGCAGCCAGAGACAGGGCACAGATACGCAGTATTTT. This gives the protein CASSQRQGTDTQYF.